This record covers a single TCR beta chain. Its antigen is currently unknown. This record comes from a study of cytomegalovirus exposure and HLA in healthy donors. Regarding the study as a whole: The majority of TCR sequences were rare, yet some public TCRs appeared in many donors.

Looked up from germline, CDR1 is SGHDN and CDR2 is FVKESK. The ends were cut back, 0 bases at V and 6 bases at J, with 18 bases in the middle. This CDR3 is 17 amino acids long. Participants comprised healthy donors of bone marrow. The PCR was carried out with 60 Vbeta primers and 13 Jbeta primers. Assay used: immunoSEQ multiplex PCR; TCRdb lists only in-frame clones, some missing. The sample shows under 200,000 clones, 68% of them seen only once. This TCR came from a woman aged 18 to 35 in good health and CMV-seropositive. The material sequenced was PBMCs. This chain uses TRBV14 with TRBJ2-1, with D possibly matching TRBD2 (6 bases). CDR3 region: CASSQDFGETSSNEQFF. The CDR3 coding sequence is TGTGCCAGCAGCCAAGATTTTGGGGAGACTAGTAGCAATGAGCAGTTCTTC.